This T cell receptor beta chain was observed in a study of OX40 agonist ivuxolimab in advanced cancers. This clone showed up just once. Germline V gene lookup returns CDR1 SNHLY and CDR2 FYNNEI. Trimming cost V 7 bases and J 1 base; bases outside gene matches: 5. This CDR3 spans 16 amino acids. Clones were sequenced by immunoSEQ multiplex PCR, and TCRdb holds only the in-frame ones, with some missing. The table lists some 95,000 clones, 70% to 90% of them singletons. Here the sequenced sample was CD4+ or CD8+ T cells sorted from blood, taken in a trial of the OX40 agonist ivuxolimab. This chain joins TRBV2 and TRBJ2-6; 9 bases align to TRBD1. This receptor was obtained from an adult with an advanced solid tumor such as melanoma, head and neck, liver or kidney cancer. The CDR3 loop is CASTRDRASGANVLTF. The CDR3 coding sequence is TGTGCCAGCACCCGGGACAGGGCATCTGGGGCCAACGTCCTGACTTTC.